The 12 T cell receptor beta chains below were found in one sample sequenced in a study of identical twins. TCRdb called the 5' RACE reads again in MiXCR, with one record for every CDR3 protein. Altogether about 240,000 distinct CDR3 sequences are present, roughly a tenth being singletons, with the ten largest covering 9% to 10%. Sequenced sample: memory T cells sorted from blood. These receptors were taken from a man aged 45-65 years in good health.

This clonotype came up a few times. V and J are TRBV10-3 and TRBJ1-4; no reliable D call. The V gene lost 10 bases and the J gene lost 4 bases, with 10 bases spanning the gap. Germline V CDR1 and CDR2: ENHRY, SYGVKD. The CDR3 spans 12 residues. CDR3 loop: CATQANNEKLFF. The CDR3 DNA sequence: TGTGCCACCCAGGCTAATAATGAAAAACTGTTTTTT.

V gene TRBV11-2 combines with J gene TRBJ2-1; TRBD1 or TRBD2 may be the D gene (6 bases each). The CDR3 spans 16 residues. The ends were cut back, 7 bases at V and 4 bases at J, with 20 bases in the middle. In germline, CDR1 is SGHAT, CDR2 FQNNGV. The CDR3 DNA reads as TGTGCCAGCACTAACGGCCAGTCGGGGGCTTACAATGAGCAGTTCTTC. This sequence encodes CASTNGQSGAYNEQFF.

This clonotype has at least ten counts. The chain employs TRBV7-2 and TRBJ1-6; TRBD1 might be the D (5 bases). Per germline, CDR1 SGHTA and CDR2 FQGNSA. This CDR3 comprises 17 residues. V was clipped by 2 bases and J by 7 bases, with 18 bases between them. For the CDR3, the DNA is TGTGCCAGCAGCTTAAGGCGGGGGGGAACTTCAAATTCACCCCTCCACTTT. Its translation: CASSLRRGGTSNSPLHF.

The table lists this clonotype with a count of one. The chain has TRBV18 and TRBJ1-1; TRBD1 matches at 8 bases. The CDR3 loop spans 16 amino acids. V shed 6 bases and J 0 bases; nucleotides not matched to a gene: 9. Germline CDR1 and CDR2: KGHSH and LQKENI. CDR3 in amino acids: CASSPQGAILNTEAFF. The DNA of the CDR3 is TGTGCCAGCTCCCCGCAGGGGGCAATTTTGAACACTGAAGCTTTCTTT.

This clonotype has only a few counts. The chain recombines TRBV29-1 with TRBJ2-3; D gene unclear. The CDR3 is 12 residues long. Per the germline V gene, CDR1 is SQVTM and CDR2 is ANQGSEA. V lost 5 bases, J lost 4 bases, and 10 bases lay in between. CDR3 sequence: CSVHLVSDTQYF. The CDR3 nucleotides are TGCAGCGTTCATTTAGTGTCAGATACGCAGTATTTT.

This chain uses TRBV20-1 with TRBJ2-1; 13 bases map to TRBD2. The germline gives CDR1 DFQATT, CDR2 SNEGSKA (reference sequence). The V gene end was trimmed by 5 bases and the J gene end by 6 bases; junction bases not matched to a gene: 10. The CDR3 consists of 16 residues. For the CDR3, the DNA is TGCAGTGCTCGGACTAGCGGGAGTGGAGTGTTCAATGAGCAGTTCTTC. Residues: CSARTSGSGVFNEQFF.

The CDR3 protein is CSARIAGVKSEQFF. CDR3 in DNA: TGCAGTGCTAGGATCGCGGGAGTAAAATCTGAGCAGTTCTTC. The chain recombines TRBV20-1 with TRBJ2-1, with 7 bases that match TRBD2. The CDR3 extends over 14 amino acids. The trim removed 3 bases at V and 9 bases at J, leaving 11 bases unmatched. Germline V lookup: CDR1 DFQATT, CDR2 SNEGSKA (reference sequence).

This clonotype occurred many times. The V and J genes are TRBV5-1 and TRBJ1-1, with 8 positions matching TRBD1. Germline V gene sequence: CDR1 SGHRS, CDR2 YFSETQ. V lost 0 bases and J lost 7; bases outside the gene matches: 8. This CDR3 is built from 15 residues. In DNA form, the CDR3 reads TGCGCCAGCAGCTTGGGGACAGGGTGGCGGAGTGAAGCTTTCTTT. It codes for CASSLGTGWRSEAFF.

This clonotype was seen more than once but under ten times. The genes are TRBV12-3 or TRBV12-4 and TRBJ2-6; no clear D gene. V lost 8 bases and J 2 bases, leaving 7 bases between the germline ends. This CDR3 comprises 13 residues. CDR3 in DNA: TGTGCCAGCGGGCAGGCTGGGGCCAACGTCCTGACTTTC. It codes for CASGQAGANVLTF.

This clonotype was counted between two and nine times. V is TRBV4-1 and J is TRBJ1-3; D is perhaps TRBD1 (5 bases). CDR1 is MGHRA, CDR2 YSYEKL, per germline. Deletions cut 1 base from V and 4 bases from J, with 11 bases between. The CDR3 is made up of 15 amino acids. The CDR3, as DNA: TGCGCCAGCAGCCAAGGGACATCCTCAGGAAACACCATATATTTT. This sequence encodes CASSQGTSSGNTIYF.

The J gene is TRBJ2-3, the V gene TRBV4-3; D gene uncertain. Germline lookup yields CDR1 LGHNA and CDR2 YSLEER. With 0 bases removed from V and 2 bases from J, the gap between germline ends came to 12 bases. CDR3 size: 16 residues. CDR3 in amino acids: CASSQDYGDATDTQYF. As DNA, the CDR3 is TGCGCCAGCAGCCAAGATTACGGAGACGCCACAGATACGCAGTATTTT.

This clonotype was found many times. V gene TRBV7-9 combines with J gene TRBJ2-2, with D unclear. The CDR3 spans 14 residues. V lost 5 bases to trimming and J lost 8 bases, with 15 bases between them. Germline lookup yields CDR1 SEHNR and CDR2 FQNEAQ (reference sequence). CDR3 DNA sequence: TGTGCCAGCAGCAGGGCACAAGGCCAGGGGGAGCTGTTTTTT. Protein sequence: CASSRAQGQGELFF. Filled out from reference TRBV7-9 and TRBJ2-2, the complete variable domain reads DTGVSQNPRHKITKRGQNVTFRCDPISEHNRLYWYRQTLGQGPEFLTYFQNEAQLEKSRLLSDRFSAERPKGSFSTLEIQRTEQGDSAMYLCASSRAQGQGELFFGEGSRLTVL.